This T cell receptor beta chain is drawn from a study of blood T cell repertoires in COVID-19. In the study overall: Spain, Italy and the United States supplied samples that represented acute and convalescent COVID-19.

The ends were cut back, 0 bases at V and 3 bases at J, with 9 bases in the middle. The length of the CDR3 is 15 residues. Germline V gene lookup returns CDR1 MNHEY and CDR2 SVGAGI. Here immunoSEQ multiplex PCR was the method, and the copy in TCRdb shows in-frame clones only, minus some. Of about 270,000 clones listed, approximately 87% are singletons. Sequencing was done on a sample of peripheral blood. The rearrangement uses TRBV6-5 and TRBJ2-1, with TRBD2 as a possible D gene (6 bases). The source of this sequence is a woman between 25 and 40 years old with COVID-19, enrolled during active disease. CDR3 region: CASSYSEGLYNEQFF. The CDR3 nucleotides are TGTGCCAGCAGTTACTCGGAGGGACTCTACAATGAGCAGTTCTTC.